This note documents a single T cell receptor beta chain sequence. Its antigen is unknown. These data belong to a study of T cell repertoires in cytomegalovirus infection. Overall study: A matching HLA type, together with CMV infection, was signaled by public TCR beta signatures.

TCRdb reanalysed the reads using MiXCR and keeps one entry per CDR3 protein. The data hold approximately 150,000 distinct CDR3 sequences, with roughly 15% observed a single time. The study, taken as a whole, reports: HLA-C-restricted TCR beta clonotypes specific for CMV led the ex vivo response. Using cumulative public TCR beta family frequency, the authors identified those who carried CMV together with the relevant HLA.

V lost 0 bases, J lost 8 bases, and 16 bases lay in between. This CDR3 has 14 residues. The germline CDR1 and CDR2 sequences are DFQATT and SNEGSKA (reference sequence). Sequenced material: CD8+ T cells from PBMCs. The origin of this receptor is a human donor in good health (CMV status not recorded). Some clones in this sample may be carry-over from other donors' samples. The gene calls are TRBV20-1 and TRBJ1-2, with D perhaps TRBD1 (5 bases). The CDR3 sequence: CSARDGTSRLGYTF. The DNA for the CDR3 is TGCAGTGCTAGAGATGGGACGAGTAGGTTGGGCTACACCTTC.